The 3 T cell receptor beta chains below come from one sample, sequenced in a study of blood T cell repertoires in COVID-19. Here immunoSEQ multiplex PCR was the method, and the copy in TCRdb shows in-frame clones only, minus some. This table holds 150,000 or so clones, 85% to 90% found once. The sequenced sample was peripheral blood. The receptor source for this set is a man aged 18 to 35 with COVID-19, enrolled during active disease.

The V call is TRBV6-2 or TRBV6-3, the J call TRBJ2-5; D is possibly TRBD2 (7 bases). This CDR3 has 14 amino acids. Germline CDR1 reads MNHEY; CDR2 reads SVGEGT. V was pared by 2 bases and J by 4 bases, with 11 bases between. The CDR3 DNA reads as TGTGCCAGCAGTTACATGAGGGGGGGAGAGACCCAGTACTTC. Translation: CASSYMRGGETQYF.

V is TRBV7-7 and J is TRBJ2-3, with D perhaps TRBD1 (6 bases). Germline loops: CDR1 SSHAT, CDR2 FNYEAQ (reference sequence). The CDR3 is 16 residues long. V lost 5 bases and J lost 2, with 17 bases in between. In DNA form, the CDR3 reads TGTGCCAGCAGCCCCCTCTCAACAGGGATCACAGATACGCAGTATTTT. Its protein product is CASSPLSTGITDTQYF.

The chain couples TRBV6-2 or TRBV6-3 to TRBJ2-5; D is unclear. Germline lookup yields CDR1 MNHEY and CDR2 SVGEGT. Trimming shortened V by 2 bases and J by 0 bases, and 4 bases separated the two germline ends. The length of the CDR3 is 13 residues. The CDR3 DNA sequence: TGTGCCAGCAGTTACCTCTACCAAGAGACCCAGTACTTC. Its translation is CASSYLYQETQYF.